These T cell receptor beta chains were read from a single sample in a study of beta chain features in type 1 diabetes. Some clones are missing from TCRdb's copy, which holds only in-frame ones; the method was immunoSEQ multiplex PCR. Here the sample spans under 550,000 clones, approximately 10% being singletons. The sequencing sample was made of naive CD4+ T cells from blood. The receptor source for this set is a woman in her late teens or twenties in good health. CDR3s include the opening cysteine and the closing phenylalanine or tryptophan. The order of the fields is V gene, J gene, D gene, clone size, CDR3 protein, CDR3 DNA. D genes are given only for firm matches. Clone size, where shown, is once, few, many, or a class for clones that have expanded.

v_gene: TRBV19
j_gene: TRBJ2-5
d_gene: NA
abundance: few
CDR3aa: CASSAPAGLQETQYF
CDR3nt: TGTGCCAGTAGCGCCCCAGCGGGTCTCCAAGAGACCCAGTACTTC

v_gene: TRBV2
j_gene: TRBJ2-1
d_gene: NA
abundance: NA
CDR3aa: CASSVITEQFF
CDR3nt: TGTGCCAGCAGCGTTATCACTGAGCAGTTCTTC

v_gene: TRBV11-2
j_gene: TRBJ2-4
d_gene: NA
abundance: NA
CDR3aa: CASSKLLAKNIQYF
CDR3nt: TGTGCCAGCAGTAAGCTCTTAGCCAAAAACATTCAGTACTTC

v_gene: TRBV6-6
j_gene: TRBJ1-2
d_gene: TRBD1
abundance: few
CDR3aa: CASSDRDYGYTF
CDR3nt: TGTGCCAGCAGCGACAGGGACTATGGCTACACCTTC

v_gene: TRBV7-9
j_gene: TRBJ2-4
d_gene: NA
abundance: NA
CDR3aa: CASSDTPVGNIQYF
CDR3nt: TGTGCCAGCAGCGACACACCAGTGGGGAACATTCAGTACTTC

v_gene: TRBV7-9
j_gene: TRBJ1-6
d_gene: NA
abundance: NA
CDR3aa: CASISPGAGNSPLHF
CDR3nt: TGTGCCAGCATATCCCCTGGGGCGGGAAATTCACCCCTCCACTTT

v_gene: TRBV7-2
j_gene: TRBJ2-7
d_gene: NA
abundance: NA
CDR3aa: CASSRIRRGSYEQYF
CDR3nt: TGTGCCAGCAGCCGAATCCGAAGGGGCTCCTACGAGCAGTACTTC

v_gene: TRBV6-5
j_gene: TRBJ2-1
d_gene: NA
abundance: NA
CDR3aa: CASSYGLARNEQFF
CDR3nt: TGTGCCAGCAGTTACGGGTTAGCGAGGAATGAGCAGTTCTTC

v_gene: TRBV7-2
j_gene: TRBJ2-4
d_gene: TRBD1
abundance: NA
CDR3aa: CASSPHRDSNIQYF
CDR3nt: TGTGCCAGCAGCCCCCACCGGGACAGCAACATTCAGTACTTC

v_gene: TRBV9
j_gene: TRBJ1-5
d_gene: NA
abundance: few
CDR3aa: CASSVGSNQPQHF
CDR3nt: TGTGCCAGCAGCGTAGGTTCGAATCAGCCCCAGCATTTT

v_gene: TRBV7-2
j_gene: TRBJ2-3
d_gene: TRBD1
abundance: NA
CDR3aa: CASSSRQGTDTQYF
CDR3nt: TGTGCCAGCAGCTCCAGACAGGGAACAGATACGCAGTATTTT